The rows below give T cell receptor beta chains drawn from one sample of a study of T cells in localized non-small cell lung cancer. Profiled with immunoSEQ multiplex PCR; TCRdb holds only in-frame clones, not every one. The sample lists 45,000 or so clones, about 91% occurring once. Source: PBMCs, taken before any cancer treatment. The receptors come from a woman aged 40-69 years with stage II lung adenocarcinoma. Both conserved end residues are part of each CDR3. A D gene is named only where the DNA matches it firmly. Size values are once, few and many counts, or a class for expanded clones, and some rows have none.

j_gene	d_gene	abundance	v_gene	CDR3aa	CDR3nt
TRBJ2-3	-	-	TRBV5-1	CASSSNTDTQYF	TGCGCCAGCAGCTCCAACACAGATACGCAGTATTTT
TRBJ2-3	-	once	TRBV19	CASGGTGNTDTQYF	TGTGCCAGTGGTGGAACAGGGAACACAGATACGCAGTATTTT
TRBJ1-1	-	-	TRBV7-3	CASSITPPLTNTEAFF	TGTGCCAGCAGCATTACACCCCCACTTACGAACACTGAAGCTTTCTTT
TRBJ2-7	TRBD2	-	TRBV7-9	CASSLFPAGGQAWEQYF	TGTGCCAGCAGCTTGTTCCCAGCGGGGGGGCAGGCGTGGGAGCAGTACTTC
TRBJ2-1	-	once	TRBV18	CASGSAKSEQFF	TGTGCCAGCGGGTCGGCTAAGAGTGAGCAGTTCTTC
TRBJ2-5	TRBD1	-	TRBV7-9	CASSSGGQDWETQYF	TGTGCCAGCAGCTCAGGAGGACAGGATTGGGAGACCCAGTACTTC
TRBJ1-5	-	few	TRBV1	CTSSREGKSNQPQHF	TGCACCAGCAGCCGAGAGGGGAAGAGCAATCAGCCCCAGCATTTT
TRBJ2-2	-	once	TRBV11-3	CASSQDSTKTGELFF	TGTGCCAGCAGCCAGGATTCGACAAAAACCGGGGAGCTGTTTTTT
TRBJ1-6	-	-	TRBV5-5	CASSLDSPPAPLHF	TGTGCCAGCAGCTTGGACAGCCCCCCGGCACCCCTCCACTTT
TRBJ2-7	-	-	TRBV4-2	CASSQDSMTYEQYF	TGTGCCAGCAGCCAAGATAGCATGACCTACGAGCAGTACTTC
TRBJ2-7	TRBD2	-	TRBV28	CASSLPGLAGDREQYF	TGTGCCAGCAGTTTACCCGGACTAGCGGGAGACAGGGAGCAGTACTTC
TRBJ1-2	TRBD1	-	TRBV10-2	CATTRETGGFNYGYTF	TGCGCCACAACAAGGGAGACAGGGGGATTTAACTATGGCTACACCTTC
TRBJ2-2	TRBD2	once	TRBV29-1	CSVDSASGSGELFF	TGCAGCGTTGACTCGGCCAGCGGGAGTGGGGAGCTGTTTTTT
TRBJ2-3	TRBD2	-	TRBV25-1	CASKLAVGGDTQYF	TGTGCCAGCAAGCTAGCGGTGGGGGGAGATACGCAGTATTTT
TRBJ2-1	-	-	TRBV5-1	CASSYGLNEQFF	TGCGCCAGCAGCTATGGGCTCAATGAGCAGTTCTTC
TRBJ2-1	TRBD1	-	TRBV18	CASSQPTGFEWRYEQFF	TGTGCCAGCTCACAGCCGACAGGGTTTGAATGGCGGTATGAGCAGTTCTTC
TRBJ2-1	-	-	TRBV7-7	CASSRSGTQLEQFF	TGTGCCAGCAGCCGTTCCGGGACTCAGCTTGAGCAGTTCTTC
TRBJ1-4	-	-	TRBV27	CASRDGQVGEKLFF	TGTGCCAGCAGGGACGGTCAGGTGGGTGAAAAACTGTTTTTT
TRBJ1-3	TRBD1	once	TRBV11-2	CASSSTGTGGNTIYF	TGTGCCAGCAGCTCCACCGGGACAGGGGGAAACACCATATATTTT
TRBJ1-1	TRBD1	-	TRBV5-1	CASSLLAGGLNTEAFF	TGCGCCAGCAGCTTGTTGGCAGGGGGTCTAAACACTGAAGCTTTCTTT
TRBJ1-5	TRBD1	-	TRBV19	CASSYRGGNQPQHF	TGTGCCAGTAGTTACAGGGGGGGCAATCAGCCCCAGCATTTT
TRBJ1-1	-	-	TRBV19	CASSMASEAFF	TGTGCCAGTAGTATGGCCTCCGAAGCTTTCTTT
TRBJ2-1	-	-	TRBV7-9	CASSYQSSYNEQFF	TGTGCCAGCAGCTACCAGAGCTCCTACAATGAGCAGTTCTTC
TRBJ2-2	-	-	TRBV19	CASRTGGRRNTGELFF	TGTGCCAGTAGGACGGGCGGGCGGAGGAACACCGGGGAGCTGTTTTTT
TRBJ2-7	TRBD2	-	TRBV7-9	CASSLSGGRRDEQYF	TGTGCCAGCAGCCTTAGCGGGGGGAGGCGCGACGAGCAGTACTTC
TRBJ2-1	-	-	TRBV27	CASRSSHEQFF	TGTGCCAGCAGAAGTTCCCATGAGCAGTTCTTC
TRBJ2-5	-	-	TRBV9	CASSVVEGKTQYF	TGTGCCAGCAGCGTAGTAGAGGGAAAGACCCAGTACTTC
TRBJ2-7	TRBD1	-	TRBV6-6	CAIGATGGRGEQYF	TGTGCCATCGGCGCGACAGGGGGACGAGGCGAGCAGTACTTC
TRBJ2-1	TRBD2	-	TRBV9	CASSQTSQPYNEQFF	TGTGCCAGCAGCCAGACTAGCCAGCCCTACAATGAGCAGTTCTTC
TRBJ1-2	TRBD1	-	TRBV10-3	CAINGREGGDYTF	TGTGCCATCAATGGGCGAGAAGGGGGCGACTACACCTTC
TRBJ2-5	-	once	TRBV6-5	CASSYSGHQETQYF	TGTGCCAGCAGTTACTCGGGACACCAAGAGACCCAGTACTTC